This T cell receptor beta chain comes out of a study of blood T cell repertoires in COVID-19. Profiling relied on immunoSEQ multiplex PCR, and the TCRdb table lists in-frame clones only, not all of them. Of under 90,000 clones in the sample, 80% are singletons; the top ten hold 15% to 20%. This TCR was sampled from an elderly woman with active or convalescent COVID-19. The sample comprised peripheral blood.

In DNA form, the CDR3 reads TGTGCCAGCAGCTTAGGGGGGGAGCTTTTTGGCACAGATACGCAGTATTTT. The encoded protein is CASSLGGELFGTDTQYF. J is TRBJ2-3 and V is TRBV7-9; D is possibly TRBD2 (6 bases). The V gene lost 1 base and the J gene lost 1 base, with 15 bases spanning the gap. Germline assignment: CDR1 SEHNR and CDR2 FQNEAQ (reference sequence). The CDR3 has 17 residues.